One and the same sample provided the 19 T cell receptor beta chains below, sequenced in a study of response to subunit inactivated influenza vaccine. Each CDR3 protein gets one entry after TCRdb re-called the RT-PCR reads with MiXCR. The table shows hundreds of thousands of distinct CDR3 sequences, with less than 15% occurring only once. Source: PBMCs from blood, taken less than 15 days before vaccination. The receptors were gathered from a middle-aged man who received an inactivated influenza vaccine.

Comments on this clonotype: The junction does not match germline at one end; this may be a read error. This chain links TRBV20-1 with TRBJ2-5; TRBD2 matches 9 bases. This CDR3 comprises 16 residues. Germline CDR1 is DFQATT and CDR2 is SNEGSKA (reference sequence). The CDR3 nucleotides read TGCAGTGCTAGAGGTCTGAGCGGGGGGAGTGGAGAGACCCAGCACTTC. This translates into CSARGLSGGSGETQHF.

The rearrangement uses TRBV29-1 and TRBJ2-7; D might be TRBD1 or TRBD2, each matching 5 bases. With 4 bases removed from V and 0 bases from J, the gap between germline ends came to 10 bases. The CDR3 consists of 13 residues. The V gene's germline CDR1 is SQVTM and CDR2 ANQGSEA. CDR3 nucleotide sequence: TGCAGCGTTGTTGAGGGGCGCTCCTACGAGCAGTACTTC. Translating gives CSVVEGRSYEQYF.

The chain recombines TRBV7-6 with TRBJ2-7; D assignment may be TRBD1 or TRBD2 (6 bases each). This CDR3 comprises 16 residues. Deletions cut 5 bases from V and 5 bases from J, with 22 bases between. Germline assignment: CDR1 SGHVS and CDR2 FNYEAQ. CDR3 bases: TGTGCCAGCAGCCAATTTGTTCGGGACGGGGGCAACGAGCAGTACTTC. Translating gives CASSQFVRDGGNEQYF.

V and J are TRBV4-2 and TRBJ2-3; 9 nucleotides match TRBD1. The trim removed 1 base at V and 0 bases at J, leaving 8 bases unmatched. Germline assignment: CDR1 LGHNA and CDR2 YNFKEQ. The CDR3 is 18 amino acids. The CDR3 here is CASSQVSWTGESTDTQYF. DNA of the CDR3: TGTGCCAGCAGCCAAGTTAGTTGGACAGGGGAGAGCACAGATACGCAGTATTTT.

The chain employs TRBV24-1 and TRBJ2-3, with TRBD2 identical over 13 bases. In germline, CDR1 is KGHDR, CDR2 SFDVKD. The trim removed 2 bases at V and 3 bases at J, leaving 4 bases unmatched. The CDR3 runs to 17 residues. The CDR3 protein is CATSDSWTSGSTDTQYF. The CDR3 DNA is TGTGCCACCAGTGATTCTTGGACTAGCGGGAGTACAGATACGCAGTATTTT.

This sequence joins TRBV24-1 and TRBJ1-1; D possibly corresponds to TRBD1 (5 bases). V lost 3 bases, J lost 5 bases, and 12 bases lay in between. The CDR3 consists of 14 residues. Looked up from germline, CDR1 is KGHDR and CDR2 is SFDVKD. CDR3 residues: CATSDEQEGTEAFF. The CDR3 nucleotides are TGTGCCACCAGTGATGAACAGGAGGGGACTGAAGCTTTCTTT.

This clonotype was seen a few times. The chain joins TRBV14 to TRBJ2-3; 7 bases map to TRBD2. The CDR3 is made up of 17 amino acids. Germline V gives CDR1 SGHDN, CDR2 FVKESK. Unmatched junction bases numbered 10, after V lost 2 bases and J lost 2 bases. The CDR3: CASSQTTPGLYTDTQYF. In DNA form, the CDR3 reads TGTGCCAGCAGCCAAACCACACCGGGACTATACACAGATACGCAGTATTTT. The variable domain in full, with the rest retrieved from reference TRBV14 and TRBJ2-3, is EAGVTQFPSHSVIEKGQTVTLRCDPISGHDNLYWYRRVMGKEIKFLLHFVKESKQDESGMPNNRFLAERTGGTYSTLKVQPAELEDSGVYFCASSQTTPGLYTDTQYFGPGTRLTVL.

This clonotype was detected only a few times. The DNA of the CDR3 is TGTGCCAGCAGCAACGACTGGAATGGCTACACCTTC. It translates to CASSNDWNGYTF. The chain links TRBV7-9 to TRBJ1-2; D remains unclear. Trimming shortened V by 5 bases and J by 6 bases, and 10 bases separated the two germline ends. The CDR3 contains 12 residues. CDR1 and CDR2 (germline): SEHNR, FQNEAQ (reference sequence).

This clonotype has only a few counts. V is TRBV7-9 and J is TRBJ1-1; no firm D call. Trimming removed 5 bases from V and 7 bases from J, with 11 bases in between. Germline CDR1 is SEHNR and CDR2 is FQNEAQ (reference sequence). The CDR3 sequence is 12 residues long. CDR3 region: CASSPGPVEAFF. CDR3 sequence (DNA): TGTGCCAGCAGCCCAGGACCGGTTGAAGCTTTCTTT.

This clonotype has a handful of counts. For the CDR3, the DNA is TGTGCCAGCAGTTACTCGTTTTCGGCTGAAGCTTTCTTT. It yields the protein CASSYSFSAEAFF. This chain connects TRBV6-5 to TRBJ1-1; D remains unclear. Germline lookup yields CDR1 MNHEY and CDR2 SVGAGI. The CDR3 sequence is 13 residues long. V gave up 0 bases and J gave up 6 bases, with 8 bases separating them.

This clonotype was found a few times. J is TRBJ2-7 and V is TRBV20-1, with 9 nucleotides matching TRBD2. Looked up from germline, CDR1 is DFQATT and CDR2 is SNEGSKA (reference sequence). This CDR3 has 14 amino acids. V lost 6 bases, J lost 6 bases, and 12 bases stayed unmatched. The CDR3 nucleotides are TGCAGTGCGCCTGGGACTAGCTGGCAGGGCGAGCAGTACTTC. Protein: CSAPGTSWQGEQYF.

In this sample, this clonotype turned up a few times. J is TRBJ2-3 and V is TRBV11-2; D remains ambiguous. Trimming pared 5 bases from V and 5 bases from J, leaving 11 bases between. This CDR3 has 13 residues. Per germline, CDR1 SGHAT and CDR2 FQNNGV. Written as DNA, the CDR3 is TGTGCCAGCAGCCCTTCACTAAAAGATACGCAGTATTTT. Protein: CASSPSLKDTQYF.

This clonotype was seen only a few times. This chain links TRBV20-1 with TRBJ1-2; tentatively, D is TRBD1 (6 bases). CDR3 size: 14 residues. Germline V CDR1 and CDR2: DFQATT, SNEGSKA (reference sequence). The V end lost 4 bases, the J end lost 6 bases, and 18 bases lay between the germline ends. DNA of the CDR3: TGCAGTGCTAACAGACAGAGGGGGGATGATGGCTACACCTTC. Translating gives CSANRQRGDDGYTF.

V is TRBV29-1 and J is TRBJ2-7; 7 positions match TRBD1. V lost 6 bases to trimming and J lost 2 bases; unmatched junction nucleotides: 4. The CDR3 spans 12 residues. CDR1 SQVTM and CDR2 ANQGSEA come from the germline V gene. The CDR3 reads CSVGDSPYEQYF. Written as DNA, the CDR3 is TGCAGCGTGGGGGACAGCCCCTACGAGCAGTACTTC.

The chain joins TRBV6-1 to TRBJ2-1; D is undetermined. The length of the CDR3 is 14 residues. The ends were cut back, 5 bases at V and 3 bases at J, with 11 bases in the middle. Germline CDR1 reads MNHNS; CDR2 reads SASEGT. CDR3 protein: CASSQGLDYNEQFF. The CDR3 region has the DNA TGTGCCAGCAGTCAAGGGCTAGACTACAATGAGCAGTTCTTC.

The CDR3 DNA is TGTGCCAGCAGCTTGGGGGGACAGGTGGCTGAAAAACTGTTTTTT. As protein: CASSLGGQVAEKLFF. V usage is TRBV5-5 and J usage is TRBJ1-4, with 8 bases aligning to TRBD1. The CDR3 is 15 amino acids. Looked up from germline, CDR1 is SGHKS and CDR2 is YYEKEE (reference sequence). The V segment lost 0 bases and the J segment 7 bases; nucleotides outside the gene matches: 5.

This clonotype was seen many times. The chain uses TRBV5-1 and TRBJ2-1; D remains unclear. CDR1 SGHRS and CDR2 YFSETQ come from the germline V gene. Trimming took off 0 bases at V and 5 bases at J, with 12 bases between the two ends. The CDR3 consists of 15 residues. For the CDR3, the DNA is TGCGCCAGCAGCTTGGGGCCACAACTGAACAATGAGCAGTTCTTC. This translates into CASSLGPQLNNEQFF.

The rearrangement uses TRBV6-5 and TRBJ2-2; TRBD2 might be the D (5 bases). V lost 2 bases and J lost 6, with 13 bases in between. Germline CDR1 and CDR2: MNHEY and SVGAGI. The CDR3 consists of 15 residues. CDR3 nucleotides: TGTGCCAGCAGTTACGCGAGGGAGCTTGCCGGGGAGCTGTTTTTT. Encoded protein: CASSYARELAGELFF.

This clonotype occurred a few times. The chain joins TRBV20-1 to TRBJ2-1; TRBD1 aligns across 7 bases. V dropped 5 bases and J dropped 2; count of bases not matched to a gene: 9. Germline values: CDR1 DFQATT, CDR2 SNEGSKA (reference sequence). The CDR3 totals 15 residues. The CDR3 region is CSAPTRQGAYNEQFF. CDR3 DNA: TGCAGTGCTCCTACGAGGCAGGGGGCCTACAATGAGCAGTTCTTC.